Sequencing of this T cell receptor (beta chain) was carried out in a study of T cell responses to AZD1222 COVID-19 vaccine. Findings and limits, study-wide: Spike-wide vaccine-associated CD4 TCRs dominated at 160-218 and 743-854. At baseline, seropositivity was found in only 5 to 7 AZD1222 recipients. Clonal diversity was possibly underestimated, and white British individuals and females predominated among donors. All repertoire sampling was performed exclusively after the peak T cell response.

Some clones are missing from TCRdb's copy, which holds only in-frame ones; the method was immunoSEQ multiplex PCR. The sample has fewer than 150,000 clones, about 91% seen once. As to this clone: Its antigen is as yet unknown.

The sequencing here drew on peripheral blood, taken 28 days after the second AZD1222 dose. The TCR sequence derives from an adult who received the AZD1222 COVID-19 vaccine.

CDR3: CASRSQTGGGGYTF. CDR3 in DNA: TGTGCCAGCAGATCTCAGACAGGGGGCGGTGGCTACACCTTC. This chain uses TRBV6-5 with TRBJ1-2; 10 positions agree with TRBD1. This CDR3 spans 14 amino acids. Germline CDR1 reads MNHEY; CDR2 reads SVGAGI. Trimming took 6 bases from V and 7 from J; bases not matched to a gene: 8.